The clone carrying this T cell receptor (beta chain) was recorded a few times. Each CDR3 protein is one row after TCRdb ran MiXCR on the 5' RACE reads. The sample gives over 550,000 distinct CDR3 sequences, about 7.6% of which show up once; 1.6% is in the top ten. The data stem from a study of identical twins. CDR1 and CDR2 from the germline V gene are SGDLS and YYNGEE. This CDR3 is built from 15 residues. V dropped 0 bases and J dropped 4; count of bases not matched to a gene: 2. Separately, the same data were catalogued under a study of yellow fever vaccine responses in identical twins.

The specimen was PBMCs. The gene calls are TRBV9 and TRBJ1-4; TRBD1 matches at 8 bases. This clonotype was obtained from a woman aged 18-29 years in good health. The CDR3 DNA is TGTGCCAGCAGCGTAGGACAGGGGAATAATGAAAAACTGTTTTTT. Amino acids: CASSVGQGNNEKLFF. Based on the CDR3 plus reference TRBV9 and TRBJ1-4, the full variable domain is DSGVTQTPKHLITATGQRVTLRCSPRSGDLSVYWYQQSLDQGLQFLIQYYNGEERAKGNILERFSAQQFPDLHSELNLSSLELGDSALYFCASSVGQGNNEKLFFGSGTQLSVL.